This is a list of T cell receptor beta chains from one sample in a study of shared clonotypes between healthy human individuals. Using immunoSEQ multiplex PCR, the repertoire was profiled, and TCRdb retains in-frame clones only, with some absent. The table records some 2,100,000 clones, roughly 91% of them present only once. Sequences were obtained from naive CD8+ T cells from PBMCs. All receptors come from a man aged 18-30 years in good health. Some clones in this sample may be carry-over from other donors' samples. Each CDR3 is given with its conserved first and last residue. The D gene is left open where the match is weak. Clone size is not always given. Where it is, it says once, few, many or a class for expanded clones.

d_gene,abundance,v_gene,j_gene,len,CDR3nt,CDR3aa
TRBD1,.,TRBV27,TRBJ1-2,15,TGTGCCAGCAGTCTTAGGACAGGGCCCCCCTATGGCTACACCTTC,CASSLRTGPPYGYTF
.,.,TRBV7-9,TRBJ1-3,13,TGTGCCAGCAGCGGTAATTCTGGAAACACCATATATTTT,CASSGNSGNTIYF
TRBD1,.,TRBV19,TRBJ1-5,15,TGTGCCAGTAGCACGGACAGGTCGGGGAATCAGCCCCAGCATTTT,CASSTDRSGNQPQHF
.,.,TRBV28,TRBJ1-5,14,TGTGCCAGCATCGTCCGGGGGCCGGGGGAGCCCCAGCATTTT,CASIVRGPGEPQHF
.,.,TRBV28,TRBJ2-3,17,TGTGCCAGCAGCACGGGCCATACGGGGGAGGTAGATGATACGCAGTATTTT,CASSTGHTGEVDDTQYF
.,.,TRBV9,TRBJ2-1,14,TGTGCCAGCACTAGGCGACCCCGAGCCGATGAGCAGTTCTTC,CASTRRPRADEQFF
TRBD1,.,TRBV7-9,TRBJ1-5,15,TGTGCCAGCAGCGAGGACAGGGCGGCCGGTCAGCCCCAGCATTTT,CASSEDRAAGQPQHF
TRBD1,.,TRBV13,TRBJ2-5,18,TGTGCCAGCAGCTTAGCCTCCCCGGGACAGGGGGATCGGGAGACCCAGTACTTC,CASSLASPGQGDRETQYF
.,few,TRBV5-6,TRBJ1-1,13,TGTGCCAGCAGCTTGGGGGCGCGCACTGAAGCTTTCTTT,CASSLGARTEAFF
.,.,TRBV28,TRBJ1-1,14,TGTGCCAGCAGTTTAACGCGTGCAAACACTGAAGCTTTCTTT,CASSLTRANTEAFF
.,.,TRBV7-6,TRBJ1-3,19,TGTGCCAGCAGCTTAGCGGGCCCGATGAAGGAGAGCTCTGGAAACACCATATATTTT,CASSLAGPMKESSGNTIYF
TRBD2,.,TRBV27,TRBJ2-5,14,TGTGCCAGCAGTCCCCGGGAGGCCCCGGAGACCCAGTACTTC,CASSPREAPETQYF
TRBD1,.,TRBV14,TRBJ1-2,15,TGTGCCAGCAGCCAAGAGGGCAGGGGGAGTGGTGGCTACACCTTC,CASSQEGRGSGGYTF
TRBD2,.,TRBV4-1,TRBJ2-3,16,TGCGCCAGCAGCCATCGAGCGGGAGTGGTAACAGATACGCAGTATTTT,CASSHRAGVVTDTQYF
.,.,TRBV5-1,TRBJ2-2,15,TGCGCCACCGGGGACTTCGGAGGATCCACCGGGGAGCTGTTTTTT,CATGDFGGSTGELFF
TRBD2,.,TRBV19,TRBJ2-1,15,TGTGCCAGTAGATTTAGCGGGAGGTCGTACAATGAGCAGTTCTTC,CASRFSGRSYNEQFF
.,.,TRBV5-8,TRBJ2-3,16,TGTGCCAGCAGCTTGCATCGGGCAGGGAATCTCGATACGCAGTATTTT,CASSLHRAGNLDTQYF
.,.,TRBV15,TRBJ1-4,16,TGTGCCACCAGCAGAACCTCGGGGTTTACTAATGAAAAACTGTTTTTT,CATSRTSGFTNEKLFF
TRBD2,.,TRBV9,TRBJ2-1,15,TGTGCCAGCAGCGCTAGCGGATCACCCTACAATGAGCAGTTCTTC,CASSASGSPYNEQFF
.,.,TRBV9,TRBJ1-1,14,TGTGCCAGCAGCGTATCTTGGAAGGGTACTGAAGCTTTCTTT,CASSVSWKGTEAFF
.,.,TRBV6-1,TRBJ1-2,17,TGTGCCAGCAGTGAATATGGGGAAATAGGCGACTTCTATGGCTACACCTTC,CASSEYGEIGDFYGYTF
.,.,TRBV29-1,TRBJ2-7,11,TGCAGCGTTGTGGGGGACTACGAGCAGTACTTC,CSVVGDYEQYF
TRBD1,.,TRBV27,TRBJ2-1,17,TGTGCCAGCAGAACCGGGACAGGGCCACACTCCTACAATGAGCAGTTCTTC,CASRTGTGPHSYNEQFF
.,.,TRBV7-6,TRBJ2-7,13,TGTGCCAGCAGCCCCCCGAGCCCTTACGAGCAGTACTTC,CASSPPSPYEQYF
TRBD1,.,TRBV19,TRBJ2-6,19,TGTGCCAGTAGTATAGTTCGACAGGGGGTTCTCTCTGGGGCCAACGTCCTGACTTTC,CASSIVRQGVLSGANVLTF
.,.,TRBV11-1,TRBJ2-7,13,TGTGCCAGCAGCTTAGTACAGGGCCGCGAGCAGTACTTC,CASSLVQGREQYF
TRBD2,.,TRBV4-2,TRBJ2-1,16,TGTGCCAGCAGCCAAGCTTTAGCGGGAGGTCCCAATGAGCAGTTCTTC,CASSQALAGGPNEQFF
TRBD1,.,TRBV6-1,TRBJ2-1,16,TGTGCCAGCAGTGGACCAGACAGGGGGTCCTACAATGAGCAGTTCTTC,CASSGPDRGSYNEQFF
.,.,TRBV5-4,TRBJ1-5,13,TGTGCCAGCAGTGCGGGGCCTAATCAGCCCCAGCATTTT,CASSAGPNQPQHF
TRBD1,.,TRBV9,TRBJ1-1,13,TGTGCCAGCAACCAAGGGGACAGGGGGGAAGCTTTCTTT,CASNQGDRGEAFF